This TCR beta chain was recorded in a study of HIV-infected patients and healthy controls. Findings and limits, study-wide: During therapy, HIV-associated CDR3s fell significantly in frequency, while CMV-associated CDR3s did not change significantly.

This clonotype appeared many times. What it binds is not known. CDR1 and CDR2 (germline): KGHSH, LQKENI. V lost 3 bases and J lost 9, with 15 bases in between. CDR3 size: 14 residues. About 500 ng RNA was reverse transcribed with alpha and beta constant-region primers. Alpha and beta chain libraries were made separately by chain-specific third strand synthesis with multiplexing indices. MiXCR, run by TCRdb on the 5' RACE reads, gives a single entry per CDR3 protein. The top ten clones hold 6.5% of a sample with roughly 20,000 distinct CDR3 sequences, around 8.3% of them seen once. All unsorted peripheral T cells were captured because whole blood was used without fractionation.

The genes are TRBV18 and TRBJ2-1; either TRBD1 or TRBD2 may fit D (5 bases each). The sequencing sample was made of blood. This receptor was taken from an adult in good health. The CDR3 DNA reads as TGTGCCAGCTCACCTCCGGGGCCAGCTGGTGAGCAGTTCTTC. The encoded protein is CASSPPGPAGEQFF.